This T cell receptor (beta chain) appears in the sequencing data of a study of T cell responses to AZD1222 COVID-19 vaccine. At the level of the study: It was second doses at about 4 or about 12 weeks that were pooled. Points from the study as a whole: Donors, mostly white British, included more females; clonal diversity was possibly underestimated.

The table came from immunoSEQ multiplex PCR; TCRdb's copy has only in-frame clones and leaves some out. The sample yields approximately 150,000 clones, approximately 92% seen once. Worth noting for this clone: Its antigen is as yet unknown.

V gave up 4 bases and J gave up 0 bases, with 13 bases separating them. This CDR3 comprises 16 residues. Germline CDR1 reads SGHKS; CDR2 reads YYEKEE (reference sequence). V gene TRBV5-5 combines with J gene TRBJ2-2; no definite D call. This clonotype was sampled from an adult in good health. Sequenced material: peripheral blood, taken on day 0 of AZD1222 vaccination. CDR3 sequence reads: CASSPYLDTNTGELFF. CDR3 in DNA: TGTGCCAGCAGCCCATACCTCGACACGAACACCGGGGAGCTGTTTTTT.